This T cell receptor (beta chain) is from a study of cytomegalovirus exposure and HLA in healthy donors. Study summary: In a previous analysis, 120 million or so unique TCR beta sequences were found from 150 million to 200 million T cells.

This clone is a singleton in its sample. Its antigen is not known. Germline V gene sequence: CDR1 SNHLY, CDR2 FYNNEI. J gave up 7 bases and V 6 bases, and 5 bases lay outside the gene matches. The CDR3 has 13 residues. The PCR employed 60 Vbeta primers together with 13 Jbeta primers. Sequenced by immunoSEQ multiplex PCR; TCRdb stores in-frame clones only, minus some. This sample yields about 170,000 clones, of which approximately 81% are seen a single time; over 2% belongs to the top ten. General observations from the study: Researchers reported that a few CMV-associated chains were confirmed in vitro as CMV antigen-specific.

Material: PBMCs. The chain has TRBV2 and TRBJ1-5, with 8 bases matching TRBD1. This TCR came from a young man in good health and CMV-seropositive. The CDR3 bases are TGTGCCAGCAGCTCGCAGGGGGCACAGCCCCAGCATTTT. It specifies CASSSQGAQPQHF.